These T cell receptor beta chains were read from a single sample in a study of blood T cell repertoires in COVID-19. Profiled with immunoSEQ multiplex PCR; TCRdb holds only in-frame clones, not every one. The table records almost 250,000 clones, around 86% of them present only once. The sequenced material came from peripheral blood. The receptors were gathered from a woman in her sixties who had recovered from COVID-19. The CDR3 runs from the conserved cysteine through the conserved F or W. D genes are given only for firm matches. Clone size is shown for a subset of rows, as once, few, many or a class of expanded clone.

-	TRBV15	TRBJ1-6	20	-	TGTGCCACCAGCAGCGGTTTGGGGGAGATGCGGGGGACCTATAATTCACCCCTCCACTTT	CATSSGLGEMRGTYNSPLHF
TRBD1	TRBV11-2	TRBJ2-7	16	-	TGTGCCAGCAGCTTAGGAGGGGACAGCGCGAGCAGCCGGGGCTACTTC	CASSLGGDSASSRGYF
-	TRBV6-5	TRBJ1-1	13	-	TGTGCCAGCAGAGGACAGTGGAACACTGAAGCTTTCTTT	CASRGQWNTEAFF
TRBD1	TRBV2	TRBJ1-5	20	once	TGTGCCAGCAGTCATACCGGGACAGGGGGCCTTGGAGTTAGCAATCAGCCCCAGCATTTT	CASSHTGTGGLGVSNQPQHF
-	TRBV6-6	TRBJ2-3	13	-	TGTGCCAGCAGTTCCAACGCGGACTGGGGGCAGTATTTT	CASSSNADWGQYF
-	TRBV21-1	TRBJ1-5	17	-	TGTGCCAGCAGCAAAGCCTGCAACAGGCTGCGCAATCAGCCCCAGCATTTT	CASSKACNRLRNQPQHF
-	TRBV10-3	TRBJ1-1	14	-	TGTGCCATAAAAGAGTTAGGGGCGAACACTGAAGCTTTCTTT	CAIKELGANTEAFF
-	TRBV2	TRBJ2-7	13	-	TGTGCCAGCATGAAAGACAGTACCTACGAGCAGTACTTC	CASMKDSTYEQYF
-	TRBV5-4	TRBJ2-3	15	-	TGTGCCAGCAGCTTGAATGACAGAAGCACAGATACGCAGTATTTT	CASSLNDRSTDTQYF
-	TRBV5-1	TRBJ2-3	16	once	TGCGCCAGCAGCTTGTTAGCGGACTCTAGCACAGATACGCAGTATTTT	CASSLLADSSTDTQYF
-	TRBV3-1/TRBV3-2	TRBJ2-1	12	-	TGTGCCAGCAGCTTCGGACAGACTGAGCAGTTCTTC	CASSFGQTEQFF
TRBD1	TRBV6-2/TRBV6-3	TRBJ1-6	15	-	TGTGCCAGCAGTACCCGCGGGACAGGGGGTTCACCCCTCCACTTT	CASSTRGTGGSPLHF
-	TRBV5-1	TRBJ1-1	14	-	TGCGCCAGCAGCCTAATCTCGTTGAACACTGAAGCTTTCTTT	CASSLISLNTEAFF
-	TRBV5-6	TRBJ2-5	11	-	TGTGCCAGCAGCTTTCGTGAGACCCAGTACTTC	CASSFRETQYF
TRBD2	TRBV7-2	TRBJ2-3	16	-	TGTGCCAGCAGCTTAGGTTCGGGGGGAAGTGCAGATACGCAGTATTTT	CASSLGSGGSADTQYF
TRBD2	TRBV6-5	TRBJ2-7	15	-	TGTGCCAGCAGCCTTCTAGCGGGGGGTGCCTACGAGCAGTACTTC	CASSLLAGGAYEQYF
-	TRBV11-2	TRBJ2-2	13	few	TGTGCCAGCAGCTGGGCCACTCCGGGGGAGCTGTTTTTT	CASSWATPGELFF
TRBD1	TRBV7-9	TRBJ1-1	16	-	TGTGCCAGCAGAGTGGGACAGGGGATGATGAACACTGAAGCTTTCTTT	CASRVGQGMMNTEAFF
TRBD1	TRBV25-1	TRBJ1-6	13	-	TGTGCCAGCAGGGGACAGCCTAATTCACCCCTCCACTTT	CASRGQPNSPLHF
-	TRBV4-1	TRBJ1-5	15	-	TGCGCCAGCAGCCACAGGGGATCGAGCAATCAGCCCCAGCATTTT	CASSHRGSSNQPQHF
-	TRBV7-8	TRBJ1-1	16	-	TGTGCCAGCAGCCTGAAACACGGGATCACGAACACTGAAGCTTTCTTT	CASSLKHGITNTEAFF
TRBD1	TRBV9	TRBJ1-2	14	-	TGTGCCAGCAGCATCGGACAGGGGGCCTATGGCTACACCTTC	CASSIGQGAYGYTF
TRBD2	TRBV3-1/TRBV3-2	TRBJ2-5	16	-	TGTGCCAGCAGCCAAGATATCTGGGGGGGGAGGGAGACCCAGTACTTC	CASSQDIWGGRETQYF
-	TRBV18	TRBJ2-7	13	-	TGTGCCAGCTCCTCGTCGTTGGCGGACGAGCAGTACTTC	CASSSSLADEQYF
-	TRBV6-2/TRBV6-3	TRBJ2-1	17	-	TGTGCCAGCAGTTCCGCAGGGCCGACCGATTCCTACAATGAGCAGTTCTTC	CASSSAGPTDSYNEQFF
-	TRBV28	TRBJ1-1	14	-	TGTGCCAGCAGCGCCCAGGGCAGGGGCACTGAAGCTTTCTTT	CASSAQGRGTEAFF
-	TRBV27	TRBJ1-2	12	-	TGTGCCAGCTCGCAGGGAAGGGATGGCTACACCTTC	CASSQGRDGYTF
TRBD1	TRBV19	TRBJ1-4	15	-	TGTGCCACCCGTTTCAGGGGGTCAAGTAATGAAAAACTGTTTTTT	CATRFRGSSNEKLFF
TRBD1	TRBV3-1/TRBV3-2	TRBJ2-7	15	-	TGTGCCAGCAGCCTCCGGACAGGATATCTACGGGAGCAGTACTTC	CASSLRTGYLREQYF
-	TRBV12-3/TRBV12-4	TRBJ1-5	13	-	TGTGCCAGCAGGGGGGGGCTCAATCAGCCCCAGCATTTT	CASRGGLNQPQHF
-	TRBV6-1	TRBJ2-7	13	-	TGTGCCAGCAGTGAAAATGTCGCCTACGAGCAGTACTTC	CASSENVAYEQYF
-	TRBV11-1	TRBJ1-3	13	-	TGTGCCAGCAGCGGAACAGGGTGGAGCACCATATATTTT	CASSGTGWSTIYF